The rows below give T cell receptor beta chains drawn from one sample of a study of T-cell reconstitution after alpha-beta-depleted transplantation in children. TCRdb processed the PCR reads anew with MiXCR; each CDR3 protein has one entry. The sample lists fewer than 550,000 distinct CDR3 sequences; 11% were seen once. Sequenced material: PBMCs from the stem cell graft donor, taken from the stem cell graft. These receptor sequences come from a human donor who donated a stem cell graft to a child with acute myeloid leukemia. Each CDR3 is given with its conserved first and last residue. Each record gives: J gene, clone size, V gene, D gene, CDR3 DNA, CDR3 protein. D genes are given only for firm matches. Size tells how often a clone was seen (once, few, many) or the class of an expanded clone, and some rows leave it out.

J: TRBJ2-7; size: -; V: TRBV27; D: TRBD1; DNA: TGTGCCAGCAGTCCACTCCCCCCAGGACAGGGTACCTACGAGCAGTACTTC; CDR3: CASSPLPPGQGTYEQYF
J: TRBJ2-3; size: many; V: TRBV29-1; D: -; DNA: TGCAGCGTTTCTCTCCGGGGTGTAGATACGCAGTATTTT; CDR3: CSVSLRGVDTQYF
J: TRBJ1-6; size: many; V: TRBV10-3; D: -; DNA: TGTGCCATCAGTGAACAGGGAGGGAATTCACCCCTCCACTTT; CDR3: CAISEQGGNSPLHF
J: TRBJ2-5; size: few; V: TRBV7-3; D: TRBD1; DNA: TGTGCCAGCAGCCAAACAGGGGGCGAACAAGAGACCCAGTACTTC; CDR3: CASSQTGGEQETQYF
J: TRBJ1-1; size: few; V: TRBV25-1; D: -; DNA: TGTGCCAGCAGTGAATCGGTTACGTACACTGAAGCTTTCTTT; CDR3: CASSESVTYTEAFF
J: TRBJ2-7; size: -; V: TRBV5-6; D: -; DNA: TGTGCCAGCAGCCGAAGTTTATCTGGCGGGTACGAGCAGTACTTC; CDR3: CASSRSLSGGYEQYF
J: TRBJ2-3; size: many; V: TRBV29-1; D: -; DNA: TGCAGCGTTATGGCGGGCCAAAGCACAGATACGCAGTATTTT; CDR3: CSVMAGQSTDTQYF
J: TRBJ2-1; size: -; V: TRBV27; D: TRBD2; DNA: TGTGCCAGCAGTGGACTAGCGGGAGGTAGTGAGCAGTTCTTC; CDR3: CASSGLAGGSEQFF
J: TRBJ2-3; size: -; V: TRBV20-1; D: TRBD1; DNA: TGCAGTGCCCCGGGACAGTCCACAGATACGCAGTATTTT; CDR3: CSAPGQSTDTQYF
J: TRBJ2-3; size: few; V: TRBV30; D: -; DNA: TGTGCCTGGAGTCCGACAGGCGATACGCAGTATTTT; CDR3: CAWSPTGDTQYF
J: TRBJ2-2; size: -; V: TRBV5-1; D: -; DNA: TGCGCCAGCAGCTTGAGTGGGTACACCGGGGAGCTGTTTTTT; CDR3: CASSLSGYTGELFF
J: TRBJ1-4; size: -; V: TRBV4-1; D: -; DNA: TGCGCCAGCAGCCAACCTGGAGGGACTAATGAAAAACTGTTTTTT; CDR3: CASSQPGGTNEKLFF
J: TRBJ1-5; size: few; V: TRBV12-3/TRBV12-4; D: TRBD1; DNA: TGTGCCAGCAGTAGGTGGACAGGGGGCACGGGCAATCAGCCCCAGCATTTT; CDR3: CASSRWTGGTGNQPQHF
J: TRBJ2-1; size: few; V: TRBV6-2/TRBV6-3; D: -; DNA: TGTGCCAGCAGCTCGACCCCATTCAGTGAGCAGTTCTTC; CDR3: CASSSTPFSEQFF
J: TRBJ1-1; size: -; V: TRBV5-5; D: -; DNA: TGTGCCAGCAGCTCCCCAGCCCAGGGCACTGAAGCTTTCTTT; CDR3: CASSSPAQGTEAFF
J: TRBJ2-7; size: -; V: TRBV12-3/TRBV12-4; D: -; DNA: TGTGCCAGCAGCCCCCTTCGGAGGGGCGAGCAGTACTTC; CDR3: CASSPLRRGEQYF
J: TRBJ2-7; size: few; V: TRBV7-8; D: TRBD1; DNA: TGTGCCAGCAGCTTCGACGGGACAGGGATGTACGAGCAGTACTTC; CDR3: CASSFDGTGMYEQYF
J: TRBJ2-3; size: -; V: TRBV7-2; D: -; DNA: TGTGCCAGCAGCTTGATACAGGTTAGCACAGATACGCAGTATTTT; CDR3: CASSLIQVSTDTQYF
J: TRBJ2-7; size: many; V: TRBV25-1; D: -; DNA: TGTGCCAGCAGTCACCTAGACGAGCAGTACTTC; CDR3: CASSHLDEQYF
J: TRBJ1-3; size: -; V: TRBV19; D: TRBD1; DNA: TGTGCCACGGGACAGGGAAACACCATATATTTT; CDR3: CATGQGNTIYF
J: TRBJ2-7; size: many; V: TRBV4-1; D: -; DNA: TGCGCCAGCAGCCAAGACAGGTTCTCCTACGAGCAGTACTTC; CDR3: CASSQDRFSYEQYF
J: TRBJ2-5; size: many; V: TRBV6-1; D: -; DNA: TGTGCCAGCAGCCTGGGACGGTTCCAAGAGACCCAGTACTTC; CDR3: CASSLGRFQETQYF
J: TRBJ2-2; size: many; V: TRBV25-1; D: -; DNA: TGTGCCAGCAGTGAACCCGGGGGAAGGGGGTCCGGGGAGCTGTTTTTT; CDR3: CASSEPGGRGSGELFF
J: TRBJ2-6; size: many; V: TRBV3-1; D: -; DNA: TGTGCCAGCAGCCAGCAGGGCTCTGGGGCCAACGTCCTGACTTTC; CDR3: CASSQQGSGANVLTF
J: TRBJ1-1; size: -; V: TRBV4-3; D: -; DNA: TGCGCCAGCAGCGCCCAGTCGGACACTGAAGCTTTCTTT; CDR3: CASSAQSDTEAFF
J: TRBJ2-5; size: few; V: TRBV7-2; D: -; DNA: TGTGCCAGCAGCTACCAGGCCCAAGAGACCCAGTACTTC; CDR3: CASSYQAQETQYF
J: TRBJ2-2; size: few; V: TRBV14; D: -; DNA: TGTGCCAGCAGCCCGAGGGGCGCTGAAATTGGGACCGGGGAGCTGTTTTTT; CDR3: CASSPRGAEIGTGELFF
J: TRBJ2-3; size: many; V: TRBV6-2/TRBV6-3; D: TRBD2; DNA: TGTGCCAGCAGTTCCAGACTAGCCGGGGCAGATACGCAGTATTTT; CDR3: CASSSRLAGADTQYF
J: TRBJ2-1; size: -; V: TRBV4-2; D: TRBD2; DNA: TGTGCCAGCAGCCCCCTAACCGGACTAGCGGGGGGGGCTGAGCAGTTCTTC; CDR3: CASSPLTGLAGGAEQFF
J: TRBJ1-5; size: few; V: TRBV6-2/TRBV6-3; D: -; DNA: TGTGCCAGCAGTTCCTACCTCGTATGGGCTAATCAGCCCCAGCATTTT; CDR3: CASSSYLVWANQPQHF
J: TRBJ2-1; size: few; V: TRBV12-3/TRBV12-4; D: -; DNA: TGTGCCAGCAGTTCCCTCAGAATTCCTGACCTAAAAAATGAGCAGTTCTTC; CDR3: CASSSLRIPDLKNEQFF
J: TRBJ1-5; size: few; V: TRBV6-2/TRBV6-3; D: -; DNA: TGTGCCAGCAGTTCCACGGACAGCCCTTATAGCAATCAGCCCCAGCATTTT; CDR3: CASSSTDSPYSNQPQHF
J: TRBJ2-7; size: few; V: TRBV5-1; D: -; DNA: TGCGCCAGCAGCCCCTCGGCAGATTACTACGAGCAGTACTTC; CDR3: CASSPSADYYEQYF
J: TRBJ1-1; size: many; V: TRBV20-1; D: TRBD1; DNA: TGCAGTGCTAGAACGGGACAGGGGCACACAGAAGCTTTCTTT; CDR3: CSARTGQGHTEAFF
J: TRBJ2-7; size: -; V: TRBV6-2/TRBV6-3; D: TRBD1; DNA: TGTGCCAGCAGTCTGCCCCGGGACAGGCACTACGAGCAGTACTTC; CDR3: CASSLPRDRHYEQYF
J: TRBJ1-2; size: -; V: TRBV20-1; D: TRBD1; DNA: TGCAGTGCTACGCGACAGGGGTTCGGGGGCTACACCTTC; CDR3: CSATRQGFGGYTF
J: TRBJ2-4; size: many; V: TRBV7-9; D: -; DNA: TGTGCCAGCAGCCCGGGGACCCGAGAAAACATTCAGTACTTC; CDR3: CASSPGTRENIQYF
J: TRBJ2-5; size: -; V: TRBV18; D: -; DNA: TGTGCCAGCTCACCAGGCAGCTACCAAGAGACCCAGTACTTC; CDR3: CASSPGSYQETQYF
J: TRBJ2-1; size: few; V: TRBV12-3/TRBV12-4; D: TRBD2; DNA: TGTGCCAGCCGGCGACTAGCGGGGGAAATAAATGAGCAGTTCTTC; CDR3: CASRRLAGEINEQFF
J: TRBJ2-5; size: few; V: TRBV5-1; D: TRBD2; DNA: TGCGCCAGCAGCTTGGGACTAGCGGCGTCCCAAGAGACCCAGTACTTC; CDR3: CASSLGLAASQETQYF
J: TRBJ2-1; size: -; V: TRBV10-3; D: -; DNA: TGTGCCATCAAACCGGGTCTAAATTCCTACAATGAGCAGTTCTTC; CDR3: CAIKPGLNSYNEQFF
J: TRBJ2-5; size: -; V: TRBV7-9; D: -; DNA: TGTGCCAGCAGCTTAGTTGGGGAATTGACAGAGACCCAGTACTTC; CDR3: CASSLVGELTETQYF
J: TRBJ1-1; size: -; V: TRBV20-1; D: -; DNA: TGCAGTGCAAAGAGGGGCGCGAGGAACACTGAAGCTTTCTTT; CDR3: CSAKRGARNTEAFF
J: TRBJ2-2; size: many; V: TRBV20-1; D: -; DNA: TGCAGTGCTAGACCAGATAGCTCGGGACTCACCGGGGAGCTGTTTTTT; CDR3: CSARPDSSGLTGELFF
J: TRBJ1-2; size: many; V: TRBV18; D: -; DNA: TGTGCCAGCTCAATTACAGGAGAAAGTTTTTATGGCTACACCTTC; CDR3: CASSITGESFYGYTF
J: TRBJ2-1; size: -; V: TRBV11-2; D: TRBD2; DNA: TGTGCCAGCAGCTTACCCGGACTAGCGGGACGCCAGTTCTTC; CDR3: CASSLPGLAGRQFF
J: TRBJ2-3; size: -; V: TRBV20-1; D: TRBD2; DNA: TGCAGTGCATCCCCCGGACTAGCGGGATTTGGAGATACGCAGTATTTT; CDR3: CSASPGLAGFGDTQYF
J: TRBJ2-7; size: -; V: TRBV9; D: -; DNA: TGTGCCAGCAGCGTAGACAGCCTAAACTACGAGCAGTACTTC; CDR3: CASSVDSLNYEQYF
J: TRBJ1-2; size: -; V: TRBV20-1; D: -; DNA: TGCAGTGCTAGAAGAGTTACAGGTGGCTACACCTTC; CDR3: CSARRVTGGYTF
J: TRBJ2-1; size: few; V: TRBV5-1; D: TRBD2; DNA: TGCGCCAGCAGTGCCGGGACTAGCGTATACAATGAGCAGTTCTTC; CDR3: CASSAGTSVYNEQFF
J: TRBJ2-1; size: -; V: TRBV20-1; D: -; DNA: TGCAGTGCTAGACAGGAGACCTACAATGAGCAGTTCTTC; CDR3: CSARQETYNEQFF
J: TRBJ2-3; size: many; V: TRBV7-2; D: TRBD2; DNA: TGTGCCAGCAAGCGGGGAGCGAGAACAGATACGCAGTATTTT; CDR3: CASKRGARTDTQYF
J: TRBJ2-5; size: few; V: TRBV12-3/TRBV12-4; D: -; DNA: TGTGCCAGCACAAAAAGGGGCCAAGAGACCCAGTACTTC; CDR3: CASTKRGQETQYF
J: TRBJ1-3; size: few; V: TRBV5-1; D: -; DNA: TGCGCCAGCAGCTTGGAGACAGGCCAATTCTCTGGAAACACCATATATTTT; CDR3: CASSLETGQFSGNTIYF
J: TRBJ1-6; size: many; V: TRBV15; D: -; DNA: TGTGCCACCAGCAGGACCCAGGCCAGGGATTCACCCCTCCACTTT; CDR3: CATSRTQARDSPLHF